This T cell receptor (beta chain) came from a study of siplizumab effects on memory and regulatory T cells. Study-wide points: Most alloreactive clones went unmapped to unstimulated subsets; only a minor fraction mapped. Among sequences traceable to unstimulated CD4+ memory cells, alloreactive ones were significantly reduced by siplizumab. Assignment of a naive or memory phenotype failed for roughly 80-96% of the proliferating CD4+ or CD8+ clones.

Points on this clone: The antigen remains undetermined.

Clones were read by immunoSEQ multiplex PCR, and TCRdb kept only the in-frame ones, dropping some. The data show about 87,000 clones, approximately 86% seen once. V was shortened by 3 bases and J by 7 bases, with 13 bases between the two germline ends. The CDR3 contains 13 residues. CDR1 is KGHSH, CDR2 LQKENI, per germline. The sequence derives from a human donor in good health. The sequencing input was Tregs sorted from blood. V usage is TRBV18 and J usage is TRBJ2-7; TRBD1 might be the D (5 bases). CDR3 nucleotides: TGTGCCAGCTCACCCTATGACCAGGGAGAGCAGTACTTC. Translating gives CASSPYDQGEQYF.